This T cell receptor beta chain appears in the sequencing data of a study of T cells in Graves' hyperthyroidism and ophthalmopathy. This clonotype appeared a few times. Regions amplified from RNA transcripts were the TCR beta CDR3 regions. The HTBI primer set drove a first-round RT-PCR of the TCR CDR3. MiXCR was run by TCRdb on the multiplex PCR reads, yielding one entry per CDR3 protein. This sample has 200,000 to 250,000 distinct CDR3 sequences, with 17% found just once. V was shortened by 6 bases and J by 5 bases, with 13 bases between the two germline ends. Germline-derived CDR1 and CDR2 are SEHNR and FQNEAQ (reference sequence). The CDR3 covers 14 residues.

The V and J genes are TRBV7-9 and TRBJ2-2; a possible D gene is TRBD1 (5 bases). Sequencing was carried out using blood. The sequence was obtained from a man aged 50 to 60 with Graves' hyperthyroidism. CDR3 DNA: TGTGCCAGCAGGCAATTGACAGAAACCGGGGAGCTGTTTTTT. This sequence encodes CASRQLTETGELFF.